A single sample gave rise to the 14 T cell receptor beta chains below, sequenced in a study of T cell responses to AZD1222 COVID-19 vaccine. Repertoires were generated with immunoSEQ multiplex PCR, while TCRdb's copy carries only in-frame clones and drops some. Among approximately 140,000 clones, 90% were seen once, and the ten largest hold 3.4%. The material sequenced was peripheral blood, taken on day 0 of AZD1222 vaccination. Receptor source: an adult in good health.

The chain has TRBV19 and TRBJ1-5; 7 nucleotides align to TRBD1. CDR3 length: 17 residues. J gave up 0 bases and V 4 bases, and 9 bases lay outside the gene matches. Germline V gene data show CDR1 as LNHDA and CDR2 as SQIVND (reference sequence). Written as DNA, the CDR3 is TGTGCCAGTAGTAAGGGGGCAGCTGGATATAGCAATCAGCCCCAGCATTTT. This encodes CASSKGAAGYSNQPQHF.

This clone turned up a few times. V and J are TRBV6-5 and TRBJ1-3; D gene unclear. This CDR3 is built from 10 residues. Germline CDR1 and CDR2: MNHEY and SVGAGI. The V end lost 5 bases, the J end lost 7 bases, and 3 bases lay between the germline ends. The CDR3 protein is CASSRNTIYF. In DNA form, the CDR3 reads TGTGCCAGCAGTCGTAACACCATATATTTT.

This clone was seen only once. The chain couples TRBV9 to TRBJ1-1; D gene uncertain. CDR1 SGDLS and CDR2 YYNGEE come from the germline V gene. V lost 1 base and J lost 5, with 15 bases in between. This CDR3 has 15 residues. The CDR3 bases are TGTGCCAGCAGCGTAAGAGCAGGCCACGGGACTGAAGCTTTCTTT. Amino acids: CASSVRAGHGTEAFF.

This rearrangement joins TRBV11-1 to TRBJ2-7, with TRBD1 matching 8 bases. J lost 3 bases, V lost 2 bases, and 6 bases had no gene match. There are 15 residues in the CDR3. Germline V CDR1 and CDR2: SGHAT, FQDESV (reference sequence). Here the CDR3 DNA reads TGTGCCAGCAGCTTAAGGGACAGGAAAAACTACGAGCAGTACTTC. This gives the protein CASSLRDRKNYEQYF.

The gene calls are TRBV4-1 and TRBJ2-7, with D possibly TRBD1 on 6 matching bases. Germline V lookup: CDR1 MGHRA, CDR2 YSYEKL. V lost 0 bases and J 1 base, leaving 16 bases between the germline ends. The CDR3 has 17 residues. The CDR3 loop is CASSQDPNRANSYEQYF. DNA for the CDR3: TGCGCCAGCAGCCAAGATCCAAACAGGGCTAATTCCTACGAGCAGTACTTC.

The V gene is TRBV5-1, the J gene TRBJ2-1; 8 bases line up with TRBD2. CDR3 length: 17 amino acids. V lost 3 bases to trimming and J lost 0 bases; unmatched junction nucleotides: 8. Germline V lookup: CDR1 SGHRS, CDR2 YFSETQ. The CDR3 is CASSSSGGPSSYNEQFF. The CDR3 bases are TGCGCCAGCAGCTCAAGCGGGGGCCCAAGCTCCTACAATGAGCAGTTCTTC.

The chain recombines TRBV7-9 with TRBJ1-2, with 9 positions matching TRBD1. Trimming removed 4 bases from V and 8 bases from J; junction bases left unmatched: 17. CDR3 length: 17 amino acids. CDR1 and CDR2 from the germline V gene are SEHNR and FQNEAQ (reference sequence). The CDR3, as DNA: TGTGCCAGCAGCTCATCTCCTACCCCGGCGGACAGGGGAGGCTACACCTTC. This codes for CASSSSPTPADRGGYTF.

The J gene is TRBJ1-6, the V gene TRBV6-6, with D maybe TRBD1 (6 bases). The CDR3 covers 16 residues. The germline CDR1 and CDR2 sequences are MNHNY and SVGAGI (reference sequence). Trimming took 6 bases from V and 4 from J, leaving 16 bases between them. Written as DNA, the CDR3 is TGTGCCAGCAGGTCTGGGGTAGGGGGTTATAATTCACCCCTCCACTTT. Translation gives CASRSGVGGYNSPLHF.

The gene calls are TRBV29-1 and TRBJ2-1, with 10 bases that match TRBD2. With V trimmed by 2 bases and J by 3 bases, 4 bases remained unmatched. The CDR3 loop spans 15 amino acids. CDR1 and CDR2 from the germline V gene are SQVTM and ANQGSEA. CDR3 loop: CSVELAGVGYNEQFF. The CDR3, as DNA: TGCAGCGTTGAACTAGCGGGAGTTGGCTACAATGAGCAGTTCTTC.

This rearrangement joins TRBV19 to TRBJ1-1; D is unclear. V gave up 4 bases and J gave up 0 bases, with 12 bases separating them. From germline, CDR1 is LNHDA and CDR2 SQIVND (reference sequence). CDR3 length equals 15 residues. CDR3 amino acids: CASSTTLLVNTEAFF. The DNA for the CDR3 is TGTGCCAGTAGTACCACTCTCTTGGTGAACACTGAAGCTTTCTTT.

CDR3 in amino acids: CSVSQGGLGEQYF. The CDR3 nucleotides read TGCAGCGTTTCTCAAGGAGGGCTGGGCGAGCAGTACTTC. The chain carries TRBV29-1 and TRBJ2-7; the D gene is possibly TRBD2 (6 bases). V lost 5 bases, J lost 6 bases, and 17 bases lay in between. This CDR3 has 13 residues. Germline values: CDR1 SQVTM, CDR2 ANQGSEA.

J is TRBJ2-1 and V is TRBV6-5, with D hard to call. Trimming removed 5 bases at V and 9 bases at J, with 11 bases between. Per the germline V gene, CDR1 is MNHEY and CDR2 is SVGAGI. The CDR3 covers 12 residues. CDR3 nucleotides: TGTGCCAGCAGTCAACAATGGGGTGAGCAGTTCTTC. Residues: CASSQQWGEQFF.

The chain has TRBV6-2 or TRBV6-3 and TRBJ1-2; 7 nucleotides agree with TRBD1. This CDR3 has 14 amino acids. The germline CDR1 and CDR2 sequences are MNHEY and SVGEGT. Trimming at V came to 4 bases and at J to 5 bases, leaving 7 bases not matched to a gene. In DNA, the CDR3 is TGTGCCAGCAGTTCCGGGACAGAAGTTTATGGCTACACCTTC. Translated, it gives CASSSGTEVYGYTF.

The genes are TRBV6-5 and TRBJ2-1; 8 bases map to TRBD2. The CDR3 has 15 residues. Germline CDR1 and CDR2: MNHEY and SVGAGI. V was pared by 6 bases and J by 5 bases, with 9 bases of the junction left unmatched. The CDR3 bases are TGTGCCAGCAGCGGTACGGGAGGGCCAAACAATGAGCAGTTCTTC. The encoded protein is CASSGTGGPNNEQFF.